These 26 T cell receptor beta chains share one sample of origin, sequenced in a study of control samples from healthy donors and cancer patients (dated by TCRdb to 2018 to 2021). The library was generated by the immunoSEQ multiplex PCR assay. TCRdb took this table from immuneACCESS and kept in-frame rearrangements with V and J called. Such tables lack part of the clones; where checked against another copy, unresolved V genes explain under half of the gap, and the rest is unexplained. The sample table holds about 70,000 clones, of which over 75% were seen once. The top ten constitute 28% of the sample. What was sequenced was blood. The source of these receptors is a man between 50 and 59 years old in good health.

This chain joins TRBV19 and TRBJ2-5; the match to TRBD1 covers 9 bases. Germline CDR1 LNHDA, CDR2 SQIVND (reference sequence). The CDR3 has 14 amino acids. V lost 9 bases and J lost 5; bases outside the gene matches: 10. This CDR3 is CASQKQGARETQYF. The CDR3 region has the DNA TGTGCCAGCCAAAAACAGGGGGCTAGGGAGACCCAGTACTTC.

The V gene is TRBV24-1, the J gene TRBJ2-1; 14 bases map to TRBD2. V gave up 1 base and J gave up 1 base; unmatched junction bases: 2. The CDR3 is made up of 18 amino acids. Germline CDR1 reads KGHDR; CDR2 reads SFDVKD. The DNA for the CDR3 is TGTGCCACCAGTGATTTAAGGACTAGCGGGGGGTCCTACAATGAGCAGTTCTTC. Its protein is CATSDLRTSGGSYNEQFF.

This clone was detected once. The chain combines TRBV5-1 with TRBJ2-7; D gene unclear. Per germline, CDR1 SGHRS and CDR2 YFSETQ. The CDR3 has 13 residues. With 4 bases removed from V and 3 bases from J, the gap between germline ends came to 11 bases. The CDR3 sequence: CASSQQGNYEQYF. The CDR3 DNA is TGCGCCAGCAGCCAACAAGGGAACTACGAGCAGTACTTC.

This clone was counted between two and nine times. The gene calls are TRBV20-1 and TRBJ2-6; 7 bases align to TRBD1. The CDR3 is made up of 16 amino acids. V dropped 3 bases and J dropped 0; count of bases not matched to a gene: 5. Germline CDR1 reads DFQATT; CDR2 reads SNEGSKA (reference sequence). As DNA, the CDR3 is TGCAGTGCTAGTCCGGGACAGAGCTCTGGGGCCAACGTCCTGACTTTC. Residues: CSASPGQSSGANVLTF.

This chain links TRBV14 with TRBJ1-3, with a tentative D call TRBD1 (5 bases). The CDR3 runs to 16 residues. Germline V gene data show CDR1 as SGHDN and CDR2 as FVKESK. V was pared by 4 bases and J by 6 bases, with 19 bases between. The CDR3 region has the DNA TGTGCCAGCAGCCGGGGGGGTTCGGGCACGGCAAACACCATATATTTT. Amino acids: CASSRGGSGTANTIYF.

The CDR3: CASSFWGLRQYF. The CDR3 DNA reads TGTGCCAGCAGTTTTTGGGGTTTGAGGCAGTATTTT. This rearrangement joins TRBV27 to TRBJ2-3; D is ambiguous. CDR3 size: 12 residues. In germline, CDR1 is MNHEY, CDR2 SMNVEV (reference sequence). Trimming shortened V by 3 bases and J by 11 bases, and 12 bases separated the two germline ends.

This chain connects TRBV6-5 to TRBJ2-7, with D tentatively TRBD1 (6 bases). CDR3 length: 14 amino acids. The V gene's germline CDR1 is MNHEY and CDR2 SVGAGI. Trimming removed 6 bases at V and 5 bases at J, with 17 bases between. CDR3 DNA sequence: TGTGCCAGCAGACCCTATAGGACAGTAGACGAGCAGTACTTC. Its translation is CASRPYRTVDEQYF.

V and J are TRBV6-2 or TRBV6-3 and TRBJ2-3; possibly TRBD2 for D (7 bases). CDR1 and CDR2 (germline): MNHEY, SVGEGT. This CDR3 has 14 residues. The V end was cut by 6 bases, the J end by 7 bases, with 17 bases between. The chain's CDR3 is CASSNAGALNTQYF. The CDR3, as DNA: TGTGCCAGCAGCAACGCGGGGGCGCTAAATACGCAGTATTTT.

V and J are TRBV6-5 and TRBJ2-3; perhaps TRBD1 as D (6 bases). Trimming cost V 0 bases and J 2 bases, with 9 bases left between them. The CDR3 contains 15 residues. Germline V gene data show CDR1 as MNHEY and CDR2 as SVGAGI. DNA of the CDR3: TGTGCCAGCAGTTACTCGGGACATACCACAGATACGCAGTATTTT. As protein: CASSYSGHTTDTQYF.

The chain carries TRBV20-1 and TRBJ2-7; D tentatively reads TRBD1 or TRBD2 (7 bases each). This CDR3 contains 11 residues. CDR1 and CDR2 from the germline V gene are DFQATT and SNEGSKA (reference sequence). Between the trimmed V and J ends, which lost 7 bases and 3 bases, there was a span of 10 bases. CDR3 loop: CSVRGGYEQYF. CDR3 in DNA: TGCAGTGTCAGGGGGGGCTACGAGCAGTACTTC.

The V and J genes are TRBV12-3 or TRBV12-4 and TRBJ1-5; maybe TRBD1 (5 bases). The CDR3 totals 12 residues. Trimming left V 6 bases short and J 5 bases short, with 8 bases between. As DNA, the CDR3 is TGTGCCAGCAGCGACAGTGATCAGCCCCAGCATTTT. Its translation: CASSDSDQPQHF.

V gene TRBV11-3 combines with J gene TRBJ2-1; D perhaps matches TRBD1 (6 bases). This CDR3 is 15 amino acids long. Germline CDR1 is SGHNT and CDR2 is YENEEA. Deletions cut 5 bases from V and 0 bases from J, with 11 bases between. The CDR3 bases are TGTGCCAGCAGCGCGTACAGGGACTCCTACAATGAGCAGTTCTTC. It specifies CASSAYRDSYNEQFF.

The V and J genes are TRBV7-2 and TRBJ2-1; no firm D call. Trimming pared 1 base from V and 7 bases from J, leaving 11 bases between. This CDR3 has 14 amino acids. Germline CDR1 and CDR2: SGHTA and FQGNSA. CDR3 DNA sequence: TGTGCCAGCAGCTTAGAGGCGGAGACGAATGAGCAGTTCTTC. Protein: CASSLEAETNEQFF.

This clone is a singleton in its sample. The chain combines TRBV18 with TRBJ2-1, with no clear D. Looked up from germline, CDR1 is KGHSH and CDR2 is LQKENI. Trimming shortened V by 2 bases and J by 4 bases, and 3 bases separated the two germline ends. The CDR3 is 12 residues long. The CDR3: CASSPSYNEQFF. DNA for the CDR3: TGTGCCAGCTCACCATCGTACAATGAGCAGTTCTTC.

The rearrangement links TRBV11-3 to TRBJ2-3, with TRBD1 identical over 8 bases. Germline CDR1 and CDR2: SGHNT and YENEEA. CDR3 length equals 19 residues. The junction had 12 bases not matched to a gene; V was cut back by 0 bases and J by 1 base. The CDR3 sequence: CASSLDPPQGAYGTDTQYF. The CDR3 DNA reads TGTGCCAGCAGCTTAGATCCCCCTCAGGGGGCGTATGGCACAGATACGCAGTATTTT.

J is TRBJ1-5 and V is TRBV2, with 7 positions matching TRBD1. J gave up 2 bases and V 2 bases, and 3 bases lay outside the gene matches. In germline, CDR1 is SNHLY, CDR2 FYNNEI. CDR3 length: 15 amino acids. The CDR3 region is CASSEPGQGNQPQHF. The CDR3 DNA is TGTGCCAGCAGTGAACCCGGACAGGGCAATCAGCCCCAGCATTTT. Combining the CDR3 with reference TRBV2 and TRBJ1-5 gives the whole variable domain EPEVTQTPSHQVTQMGQEVILRCVPISNHLYFYWYRQILGQKVEFLVSFYNNEISEKSEIFDDQFSVERPDGSNFTLKIRSTKLEDSAMYFCASSEPGQGNQPQHFGDGTRLSIL.

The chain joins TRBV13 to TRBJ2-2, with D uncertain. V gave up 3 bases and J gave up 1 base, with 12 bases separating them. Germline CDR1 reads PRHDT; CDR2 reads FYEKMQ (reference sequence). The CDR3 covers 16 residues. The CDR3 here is CASSFPRTKNTGELFF. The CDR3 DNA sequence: TGTGCCAGCAGCTTCCCTCGGACGAAGAACACCGGGGAGCTGTTTTTT. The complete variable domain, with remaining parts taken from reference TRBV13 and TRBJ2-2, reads AAGVIQSPRHLIKEKRETATLKCYPIPRHDTVYWYQQGPGQDPQFLISFYEKMQSDKGSIPDRFSAQQFSDYHSELNMSSLELGDSALYFCASSFPRTKNTGELFFGEGSRLTVL.

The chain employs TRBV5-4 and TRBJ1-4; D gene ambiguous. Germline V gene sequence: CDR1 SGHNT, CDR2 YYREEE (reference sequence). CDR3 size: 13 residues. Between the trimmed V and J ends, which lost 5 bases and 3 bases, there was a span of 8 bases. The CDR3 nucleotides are TGTGCCAGCAGGAGGGAATCTAATGAAAAACTGTTTTTT. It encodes CASRRESNEKLFF.

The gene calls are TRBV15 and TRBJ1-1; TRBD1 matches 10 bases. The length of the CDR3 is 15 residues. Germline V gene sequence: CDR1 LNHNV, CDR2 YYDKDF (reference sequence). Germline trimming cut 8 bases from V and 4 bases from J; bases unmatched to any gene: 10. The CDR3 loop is CATAMGQGLVTEAFF. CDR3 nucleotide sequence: TGTGCCACCGCAATGGGACAGGGGCTGGTCACTGAAGCTTTCTTT.

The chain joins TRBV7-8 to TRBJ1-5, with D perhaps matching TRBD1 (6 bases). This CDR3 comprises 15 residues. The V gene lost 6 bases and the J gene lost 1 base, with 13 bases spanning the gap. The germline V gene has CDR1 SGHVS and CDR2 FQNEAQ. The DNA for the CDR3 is TGTGCCAGCAGGGAAGGGGGATTGAGCAATCAGCCCCAGCATTTT. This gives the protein CASREGGLSNQPQHF.

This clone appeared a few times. This chain's CDR3 is CASSRTGNYYEQYF. The CDR3 DNA follows: TGTGCCAGCAGTCGGACAGGCAATTATTACGAGCAGTACTTC. This chain joins TRBV28 and TRBJ2-7, with 7 bases matching TRBD1. The length of the CDR3 is 14 residues. With 5 bases clipped from V and 4 bases from J, the junction kept 8 bases outside the gene matches. Germline-derived CDR1 and CDR2 are MDHEN and SYDVKM.

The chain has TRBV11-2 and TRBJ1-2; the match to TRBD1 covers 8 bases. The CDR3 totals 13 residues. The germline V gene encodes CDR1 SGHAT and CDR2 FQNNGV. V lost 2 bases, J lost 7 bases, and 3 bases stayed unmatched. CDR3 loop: CASSLRTGGGYTF. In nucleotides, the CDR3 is TGTGCCAGCAGCTTACGCACAGGGGGTGGCTACACCTTC.

This chain's CDR3 is CASRYREMGGNTIYF. The CDR3 coding sequence is TGTGCCAGCAGGTACAGGGAGATGGGTGGAAACACCATATATTTT. The V and J genes are TRBV6-5 and TRBJ1-3; maybe TRBD1 (6 bases). From germline, CDR1 is MNHEY and CDR2 SVGAGI. With 6 bases removed from V and 3 bases from J, the gap between germline ends came to 15 bases. The CDR3 is 15 residues long.

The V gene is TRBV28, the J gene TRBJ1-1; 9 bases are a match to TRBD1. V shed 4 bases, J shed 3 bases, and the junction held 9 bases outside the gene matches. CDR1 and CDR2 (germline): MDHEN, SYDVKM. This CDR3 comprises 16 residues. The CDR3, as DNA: TGTGCCAGCAGTTCTCCTGGGGGACAGGGAGACACTGAAGCTTTCTTT. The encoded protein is CASSSPGGQGDTEAFF.

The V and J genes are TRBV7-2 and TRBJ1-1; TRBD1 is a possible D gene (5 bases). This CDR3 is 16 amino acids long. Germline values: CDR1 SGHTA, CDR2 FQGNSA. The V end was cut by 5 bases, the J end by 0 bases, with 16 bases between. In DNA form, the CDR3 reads TGTGCCAGCAGCGGTGGTTGGGGACCCATGAACACTGAAGCTTTCTTT. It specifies CASSGGWGPMNTEAFF.

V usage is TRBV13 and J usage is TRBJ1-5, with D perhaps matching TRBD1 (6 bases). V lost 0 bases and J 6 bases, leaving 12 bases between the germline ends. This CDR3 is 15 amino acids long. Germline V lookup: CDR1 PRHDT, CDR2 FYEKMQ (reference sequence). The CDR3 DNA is TGTGCCAGCAGCTTAGGTTCAGGGGCCGCTCAGCCCCAGCATTTT. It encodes CASSLGSGAAQPQHF.